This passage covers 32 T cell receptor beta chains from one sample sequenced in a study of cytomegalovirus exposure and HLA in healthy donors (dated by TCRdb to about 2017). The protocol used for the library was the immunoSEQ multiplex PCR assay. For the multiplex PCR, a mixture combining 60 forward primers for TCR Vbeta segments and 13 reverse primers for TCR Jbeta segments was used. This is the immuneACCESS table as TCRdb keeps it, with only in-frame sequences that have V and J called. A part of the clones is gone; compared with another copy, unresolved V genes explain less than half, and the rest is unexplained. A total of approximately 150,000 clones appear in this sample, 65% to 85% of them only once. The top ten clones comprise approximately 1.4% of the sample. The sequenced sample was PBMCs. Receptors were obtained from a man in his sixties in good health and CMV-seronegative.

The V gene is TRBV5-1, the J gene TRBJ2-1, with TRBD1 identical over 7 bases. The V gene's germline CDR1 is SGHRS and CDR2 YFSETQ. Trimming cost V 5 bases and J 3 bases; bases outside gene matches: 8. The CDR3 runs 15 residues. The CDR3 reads CASRAGTEIYNEQFF. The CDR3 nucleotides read TGCGCCAGCAGGGCCGGGACAGAAATCTACAATGAGCAGTTCTTC.

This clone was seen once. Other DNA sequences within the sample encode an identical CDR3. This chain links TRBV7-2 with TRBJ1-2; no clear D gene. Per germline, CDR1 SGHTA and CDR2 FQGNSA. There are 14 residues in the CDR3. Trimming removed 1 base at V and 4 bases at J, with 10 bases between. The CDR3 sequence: CASSLESGGYGYTF. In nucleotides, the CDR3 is TGTGCCAGCAGCTTAGAGAGCGGCGGCTATGGCTACACCTTC.

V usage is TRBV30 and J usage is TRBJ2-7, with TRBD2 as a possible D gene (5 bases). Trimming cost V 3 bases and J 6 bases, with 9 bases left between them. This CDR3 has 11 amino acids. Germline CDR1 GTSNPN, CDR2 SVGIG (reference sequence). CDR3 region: CAWSTRAEQYF. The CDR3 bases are TGTGCCTGGAGCACTAGGGCCGAGCAGTACTTC.

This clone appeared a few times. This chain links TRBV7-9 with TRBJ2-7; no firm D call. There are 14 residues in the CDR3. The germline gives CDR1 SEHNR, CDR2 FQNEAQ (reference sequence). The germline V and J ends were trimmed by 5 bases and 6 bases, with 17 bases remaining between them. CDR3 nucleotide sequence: TGTGCCAGCAGCCCCGGAGCCTTAACTTCCGAGCAGTACTTC. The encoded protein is CASSPGALTSEQYF.

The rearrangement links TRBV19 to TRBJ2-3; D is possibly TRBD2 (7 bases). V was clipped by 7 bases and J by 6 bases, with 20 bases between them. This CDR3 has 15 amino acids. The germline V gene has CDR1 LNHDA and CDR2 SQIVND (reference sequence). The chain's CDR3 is CASTTERGGMDTQYF. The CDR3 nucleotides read TGTGCCAGTACCACTGAGAGGGGGGGCATGGATACGCAGTATTTT.

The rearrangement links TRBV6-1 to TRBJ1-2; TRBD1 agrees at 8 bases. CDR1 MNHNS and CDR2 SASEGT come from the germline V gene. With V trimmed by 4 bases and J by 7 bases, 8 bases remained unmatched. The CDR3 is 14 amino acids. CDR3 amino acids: CASSGSGTGRGYTF. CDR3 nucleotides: TGTGCCAGCAGTGGATCCGGGACAGGTCGTGGCTACACCTTC.

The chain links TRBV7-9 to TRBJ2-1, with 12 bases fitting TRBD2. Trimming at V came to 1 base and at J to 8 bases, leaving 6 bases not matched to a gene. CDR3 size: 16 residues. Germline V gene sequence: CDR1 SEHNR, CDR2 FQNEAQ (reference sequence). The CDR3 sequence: CASSLGLAGVFDEQFF. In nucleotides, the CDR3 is TGTGCCAGCAGCTTAGGACTAGCGGGAGTGTTCGATGAGCAGTTCTTC. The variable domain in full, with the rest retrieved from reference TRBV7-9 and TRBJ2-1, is DTGVSQNPRHKITKRGQNVTFRCDPISEHNRLYWYRQTLGQGPEFLTYFQNEAQLEKSRLLSDRFSAERPKGSFSTLEIQRTEQGDSAMYLCASSLGLAGVFDEQFFGPGTRLTVL.

CDR3: CASSKTGTDDQPQHF. CDR3 DNA sequence: TGTGCCAGCAGCAAAACCGGGACAGACGATCAGCCCCAGCATTTT. The gene calls are TRBV28 and TRBJ1-5; 7 bases agree with TRBD1. The junction had 10 bases not matched to a gene; V was cut back by 6 bases and J by 5 bases. The CDR3 consists of 15 residues. The germline gives CDR1 MDHEN, CDR2 SYDVKM.

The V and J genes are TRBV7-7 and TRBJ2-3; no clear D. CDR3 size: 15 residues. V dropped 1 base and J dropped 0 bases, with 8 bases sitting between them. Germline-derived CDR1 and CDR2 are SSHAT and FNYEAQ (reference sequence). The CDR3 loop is CASSLGGISTDTQYF. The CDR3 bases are TGTGCCAGCAGCTTAGGTGGCATTAGCACAGATACGCAGTATTTT. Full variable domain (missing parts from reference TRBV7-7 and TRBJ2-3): GAGVSQSPRYKVTKRGQDVTLRCDPISSHATLYWYQQALGQGPEFLTYFNYEAQPDKSGLPSDRFSAERPEGSISTLTIQRTEQRDSAMYRCASSLGGISTDTQYFGPGTRLTVL.

DNA for the CDR3: TGTGCCAGTAGTACAGGGACAGGGTTCAACTATGGCTACACCTTC. Translation: CASSTGTGFNYGYTF. This chain uses TRBV19 with TRBJ1-2; the match to TRBD1 covers 9 bases. In germline, CDR1 is LNHDA, CDR2 SQIVND (reference sequence). The CDR3 is 15 amino acids. J lost 2 bases, V lost 4 bases, and 5 bases had no gene match.

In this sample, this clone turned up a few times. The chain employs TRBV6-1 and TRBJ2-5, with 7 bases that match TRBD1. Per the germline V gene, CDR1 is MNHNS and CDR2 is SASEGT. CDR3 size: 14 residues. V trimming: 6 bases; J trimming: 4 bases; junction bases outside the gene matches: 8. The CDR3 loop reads CASSPGTDPETQYF. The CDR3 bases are TGTGCCAGCAGCCCCGGGACAGACCCAGAGACCCAGTACTTC.

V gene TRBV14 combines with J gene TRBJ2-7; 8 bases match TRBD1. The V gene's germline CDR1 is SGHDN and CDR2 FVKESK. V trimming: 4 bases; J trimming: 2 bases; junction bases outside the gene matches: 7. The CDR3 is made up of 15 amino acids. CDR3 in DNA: TGTGCCAGCAGCCCACGGACAGGGAGAGCCTACGAGCAGTACTTC. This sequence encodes CASSPRTGRAYEQYF.

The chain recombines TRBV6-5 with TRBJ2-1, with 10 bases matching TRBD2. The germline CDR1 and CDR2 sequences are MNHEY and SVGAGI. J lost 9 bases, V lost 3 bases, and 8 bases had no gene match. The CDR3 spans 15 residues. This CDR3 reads CASSYRSGGDGEQFF. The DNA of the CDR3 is TGTGCCAGCAGTTATCGGAGCGGGGGGGATGGTGAGCAGTTCTTC.

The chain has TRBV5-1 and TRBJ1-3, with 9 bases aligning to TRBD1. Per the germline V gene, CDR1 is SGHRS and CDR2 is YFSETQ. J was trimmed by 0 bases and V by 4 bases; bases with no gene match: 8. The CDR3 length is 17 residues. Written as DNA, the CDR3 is TGCGCCAGCAGCCCGGGACAGGGAAGGAGCTCTGGAAACACCATATATTTT. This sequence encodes CASSPGQGRSSGNTIYF. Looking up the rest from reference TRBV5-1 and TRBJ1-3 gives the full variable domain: KAGVTQTPRYLIKTRGQQVTLSCSPISGHRSVSWYQQTPGQGLQFLFEYFSETQRNKGNFPGRFSGRQFSNSRSEMNVSTLELGDSALYLCASSPGQGRSSGNTIYFGEGSWLTVV.

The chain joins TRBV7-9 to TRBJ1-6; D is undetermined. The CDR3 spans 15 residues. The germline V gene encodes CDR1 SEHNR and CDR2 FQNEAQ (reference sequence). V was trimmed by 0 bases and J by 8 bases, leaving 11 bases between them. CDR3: CASSLASTMDSPLHF. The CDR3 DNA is TGTGCCAGCAGCTTAGCGAGTACGATGGATTCACCCCTCCACTTT. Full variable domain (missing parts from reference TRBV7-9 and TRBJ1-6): DTGVSQNPRHKITKRGQNVTFRCDPISEHNRLYWYRQTLGQGPEFLTYFQNEAQLEKSRLLSDRFSAERPKGSFSTLEIQRTEQGDSAMYLCASSLASTMDSPLHFGNGTRLTVT.

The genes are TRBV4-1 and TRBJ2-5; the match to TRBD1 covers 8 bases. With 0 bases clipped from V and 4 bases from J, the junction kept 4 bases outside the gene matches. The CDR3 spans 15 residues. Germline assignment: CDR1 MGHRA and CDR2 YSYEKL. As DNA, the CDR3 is TGCGCCAGCAGCCAAGATGTCCAGGGGGCAGAGACCCAGTACTTC. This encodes CASSQDVQGAETQYF.

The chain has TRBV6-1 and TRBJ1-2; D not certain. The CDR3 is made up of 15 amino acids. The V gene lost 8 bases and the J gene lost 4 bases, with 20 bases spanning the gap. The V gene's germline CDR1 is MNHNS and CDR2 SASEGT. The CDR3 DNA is TGTGCCAGCCTGGTAGGCCTATTCCTAGGCTATGGCTACACCTTC. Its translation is CASLVGLFLGYGYTF.

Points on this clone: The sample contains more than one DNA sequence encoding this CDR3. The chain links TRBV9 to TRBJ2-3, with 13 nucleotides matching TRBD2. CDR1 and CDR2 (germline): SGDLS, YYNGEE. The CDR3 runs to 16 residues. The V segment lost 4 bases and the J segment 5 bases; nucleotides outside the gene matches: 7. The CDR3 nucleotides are TGTGCCAGCAGCCCGCCGGGACTAGCGGGACAAGATACGCAGTATTTT. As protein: CASSPPGLAGQDTQYF. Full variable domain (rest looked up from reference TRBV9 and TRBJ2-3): DSGVTQTPKHLITATGQRVTLRCSPRSGDLSVYWYQQSLDQGLQFLIQYYNGEERAKGNILERFSAQQFPDLHSELNLSSLELGDSALYFCASSPPGLAGQDTQYFGPGTRLTVL.

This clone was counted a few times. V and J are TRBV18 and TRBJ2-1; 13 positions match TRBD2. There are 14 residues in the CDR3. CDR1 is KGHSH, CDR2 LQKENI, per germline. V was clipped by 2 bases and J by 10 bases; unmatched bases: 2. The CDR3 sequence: CASSPGLAGVEQFF. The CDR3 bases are TGTGCCAGCTCACCAGGACTAGCGGGAGTGGAGCAGTTCTTC.

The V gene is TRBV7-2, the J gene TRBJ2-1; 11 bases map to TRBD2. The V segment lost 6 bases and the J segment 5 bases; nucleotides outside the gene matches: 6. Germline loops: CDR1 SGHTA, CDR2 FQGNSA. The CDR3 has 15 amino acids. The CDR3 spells CASRPTSGGNNEQFF. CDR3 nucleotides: TGTGCCAGCAGACCTACTAGCGGGGGAAACAATGAGCAGTTCTTC.

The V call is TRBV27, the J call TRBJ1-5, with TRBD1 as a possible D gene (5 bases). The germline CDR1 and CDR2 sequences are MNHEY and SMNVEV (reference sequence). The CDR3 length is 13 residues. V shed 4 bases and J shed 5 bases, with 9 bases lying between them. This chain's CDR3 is CASSSGLHQPQHF. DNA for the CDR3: TGTGCCAGCAGTTCGGGACTCCATCAGCCCCAGCATTTT.

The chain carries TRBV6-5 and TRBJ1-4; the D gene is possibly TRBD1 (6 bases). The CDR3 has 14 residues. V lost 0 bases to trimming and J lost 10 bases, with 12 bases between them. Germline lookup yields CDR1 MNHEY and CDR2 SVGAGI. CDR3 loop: CASSYSRGIGKLFF. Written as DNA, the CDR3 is TGTGCCAGCAGTTACTCGAGGGGGATTGGAAAACTGTTTTTT.

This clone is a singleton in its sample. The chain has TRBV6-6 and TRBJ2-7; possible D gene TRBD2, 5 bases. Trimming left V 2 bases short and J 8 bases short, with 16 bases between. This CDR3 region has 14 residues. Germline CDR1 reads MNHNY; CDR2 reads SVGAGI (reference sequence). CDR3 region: CASSYDGTSVKQYF. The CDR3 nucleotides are TGTGCCAGCAGTTACGACGGAACTAGTGTCAAGCAGTACTTC.

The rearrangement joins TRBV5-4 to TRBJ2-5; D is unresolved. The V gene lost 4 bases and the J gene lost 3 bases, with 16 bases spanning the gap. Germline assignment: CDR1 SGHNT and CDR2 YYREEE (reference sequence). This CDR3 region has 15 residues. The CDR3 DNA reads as TGTGCCAGCAGCCCCTCGTTTACTTTCAAAGAGACCCAGTACTTC. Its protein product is CASSPSFTFKETQYF.

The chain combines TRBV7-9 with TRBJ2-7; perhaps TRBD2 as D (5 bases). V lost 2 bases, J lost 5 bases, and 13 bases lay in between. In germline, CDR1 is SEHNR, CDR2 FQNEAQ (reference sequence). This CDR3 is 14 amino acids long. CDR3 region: CASSLLDRGNEQYF. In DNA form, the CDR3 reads TGTGCCAGCAGCTTACTAGATCGGGGTAACGAGCAGTACTTC.

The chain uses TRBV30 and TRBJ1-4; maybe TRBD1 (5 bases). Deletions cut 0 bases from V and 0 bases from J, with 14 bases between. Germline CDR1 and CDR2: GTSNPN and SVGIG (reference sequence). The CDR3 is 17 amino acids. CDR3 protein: CAWSVRVTAATNEKLFF. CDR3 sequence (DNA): TGTGCCTGGAGTGTACGAGTGACAGCAGCAACTAATGAAAAACTGTTTTTT.

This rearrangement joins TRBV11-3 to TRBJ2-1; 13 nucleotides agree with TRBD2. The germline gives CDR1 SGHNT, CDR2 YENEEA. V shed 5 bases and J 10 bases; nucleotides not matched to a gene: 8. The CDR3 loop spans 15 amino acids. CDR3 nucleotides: TGTGCCAGCAGCACCCGGACTAGCGGGAGTGGGGAGCAGTTCTTC. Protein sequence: CASSTRTSGSGEQFF.

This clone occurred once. The CDR3 DNA follows: TGTGCCACCAGCAGAGGGCCCGAGGGAAAGGCCGGGGGCTACACCTTC. Translated, it gives CATSRGPEGKAGGYTF. This sequence joins TRBV15 and TRBJ1-2; D is unresolved. Trimming cost V 1 base and J 8 bases, with 20 bases left between them. The germline V gene has CDR1 LNHNV and CDR2 YYDKDF (reference sequence). This CDR3 comprises 16 residues.

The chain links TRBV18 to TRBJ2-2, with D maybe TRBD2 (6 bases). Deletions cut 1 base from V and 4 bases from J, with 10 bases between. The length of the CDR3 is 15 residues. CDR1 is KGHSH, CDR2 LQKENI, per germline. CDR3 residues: CASSPREAGTGELFF. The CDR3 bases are TGTGCCAGCTCACCACGAGAAGCGGGCACCGGGGAGCTGTTTTTT. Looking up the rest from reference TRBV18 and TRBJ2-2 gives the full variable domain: NAGVMQNPRHLVRRRGQEARLRCSPMKGHSHVYWYRQLPEEGLKFMVYLQKENIIDESGMPKERFSAEFPKEGPSILRIQQVVRGDSAAYFCASSPREAGTGELFFGEGSRLTVL.

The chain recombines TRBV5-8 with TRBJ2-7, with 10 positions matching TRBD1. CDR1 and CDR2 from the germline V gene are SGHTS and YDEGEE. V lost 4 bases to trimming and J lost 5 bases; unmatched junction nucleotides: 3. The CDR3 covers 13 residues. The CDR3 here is CASSRDRGNEQYF. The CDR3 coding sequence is TGTGCCAGCAGCCGGGACAGGGGCAACGAGCAGTACTTC.

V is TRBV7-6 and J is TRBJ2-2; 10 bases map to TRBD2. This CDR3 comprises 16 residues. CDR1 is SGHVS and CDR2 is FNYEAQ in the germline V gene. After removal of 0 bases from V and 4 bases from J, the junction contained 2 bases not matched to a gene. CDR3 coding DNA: TGTGCCAGCAGCTTAGCGGGACTAGCGAGCACCGGGGAGCTGTTTTTT. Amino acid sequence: CASSLAGLASTGELFF.

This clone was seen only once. The chain's CDR3 is CASSKDRGTSPLHF. For the CDR3, the DNA is TGTGCCAGCAGTAAGGACAGGGGTACTTCACCCCTCCACTTT. The chain carries TRBV7-2 and TRBJ1-6; 9 bases align to TRBD1. Per germline, CDR1 SGHTA and CDR2 FQGNSA. The V and J ends lost 6 bases and 9 bases, in that order; junction bases with no gene match: 6. The CDR3 covers 14 residues.